These 12 T cell receptor beta chains share one sample of origin, sequenced in a study of blood T cell repertoires in COVID-19. Only in-frame clones appear in the TCRdb table, and some are missing; sequencing was by immunoSEQ multiplex PCR. Among about 300,000 clones listed, roughly 90% were seen once. Sequencing was done on a sample of peripheral blood. The receptors were gathered from a woman aged 25-40 years with COVID-19, enrolled during active disease.

The genes are TRBV19 and TRBJ1-1, with D possibly matching TRBD1 (5 bases). With 1 base removed from V and 1 base from J, the gap between germline ends came to 16 bases. CDR1 and CDR2 (germline): LNHDA, SQIVND (reference sequence). The CDR3 totals 17 residues. The CDR3 sequence: CASSIVGVAGQNTEAFF. CDR3 DNA sequence: TGTGCCAGTAGTATAGTAGGGGTCGCAGGCCAGAACACTGAAGCTTTCTTT.

V gene TRBV9 combines with J gene TRBJ1-2; 8 bases match TRBD1. Germline V lookup: CDR1 SGDLS, CDR2 YYNGEE. The CDR3 totals 15 residues. V was pared by 0 bases and J by 6 bases, with 7 bases of the junction left unmatched. The CDR3 DNA sequence: TGTGCCAGCAGCGTAGCTCCAGGGGGCGTTGATGGCTACACCTTC. Encoded protein: CASSVAPGGVDGYTF. Full variable domain (outside the CDR3, taken from reference TRBV9 and TRBJ1-2): DSGVTQTPKHLITATGQRVTLRCSPRSGDLSVYWYQQSLDQGLQFLIQYYNGEERAKGNILERFSAQQFPDLHSELNLSSLELGDSALYFCASSVAPGGVDGYTFGSGTRLTVV.

The rearrangement uses TRBV3-1 (or the pseudogene TRBV3-2) and TRBJ2-7; D gene ambiguous. Germline values: CDR1 LGHDT, CDR2 YNNKEL (reference sequence). The CDR3 is 14 residues long. Between the trimmed V and J ends, which lost 4 bases and 1 base, there was a span of 11 bases. In DNA form, the CDR3 reads TGTGCCAGCAGCCTCTCGGTTGGTTCCTACGAGCAGTACTTC. This encodes CASSLSVGSYEQYF.

The rearrangement uses TRBV5-1 and TRBJ2-3; TRBD1 matches 8 bases. The CDR3 loop spans 16 amino acids. Germline CDR1 SGHRS, CDR2 YFSETQ. Trimming at V came to 5 bases and at J to 5 bases, leaving 13 bases not matched to a gene. CDR3 residues: CASSNPDRGIRDTQYF. The CDR3 DNA sequence: TGCGCCAGCAGTAATCCCGACAGGGGAATTCGAGATACGCAGTATTTT.

This clone was found once. The genes are TRBV13 and TRBJ2-5, with a possible D match to TRBD2 (6 bases). With 2 bases removed from V and 5 bases from J, the gap between germline ends came to 21 bases. From germline, CDR1 is PRHDT and CDR2 FYEKMQ (reference sequence). The CDR3 extends over 17 amino acids. CDR3 residues: CASSLSEGGHFPETQYF. CDR3 coding DNA: TGTGCCAGCAGCTTATCGGAGGGAGGACACTTTCCCGAGACCCAGTACTTC.

The chain carries TRBV4-2 and TRBJ1-5; weak D call: TRBD1 (5 bases). The CDR3 length is 15 residues. Germline CDR1 reads LGHNA; CDR2 reads YNFKEQ. V lost 4 bases and J 5 bases, leaving 15 bases between the germline ends. CDR3 residues: CASSLYQGMDQPQHF. The CDR3 bases are TGTGCCAGCAGCCTCTATCAGGGTATGGATCAGCCCCAGCATTTT.

The chain carries TRBV6-5 and TRBJ1-4; 7 nucleotides align to TRBD1. Germline V gene sequence: CDR1 MNHEY, CDR2 SVGAGI. V was pared by 8 bases and J by 6 bases, with 12 bases of the junction left unmatched. The CDR3 is 15 amino acids. The CDR3 loop is CASRRPGQPYEKLFF. The CDR3 nucleotides read TGTGCCAGCCGCCGACCGGGACAGCCATATGAAAAACTGTTTTTT.

The chain couples TRBV7-2 to TRBJ1-6; D gene uncertain. The CDR3 sequence is 18 residues long. Germline-derived CDR1 and CDR2 are SGHTA and FQGNSA. Trimming shortened V by 0 bases and J by 2 bases, and 14 bases separated the two germline ends. The CDR3 loop is CASSLAHRGRTYNSPLHF. The CDR3 bases are TGTGCCAGCAGCTTAGCGCATCGGGGTCGGACCTATAATTCACCCCTCCACTTT.

This clone has just a few counts. V gene TRBV5-4 combines with J gene TRBJ2-7; a weak D match, TRBD1 (6 bases). This CDR3 region has 12 residues. The germline gives CDR1 SGHNT, CDR2 YYREEE (reference sequence). Trimming took 4 bases from V and 3 from J, leaving 8 bases between them. This CDR3 reads CASSKDSYEQYF. Written as DNA, the CDR3 is TGTGCCAGCAGCAAGGACAGCTACGAGCAGTACTTC.

The chain is built from TRBV4-3 and TRBJ1-6; possible D gene TRBD1, 6 bases. The CDR3 length is 13 residues. Germline values: CDR1 LGHNA, CDR2 YSLEER. The V gene lost 3 bases and the J gene lost 14 bases, with 14 bases spanning the gap. The CDR3 region is CASSHQAGVSLHF. The CDR3 DNA reads TGCGCCAGCAGCCATCAGGCAGGGGTATCCCTCCACTTT.

This clone was found once. The gene calls are TRBV5-1 and TRBJ1-1, with D possibly being TRBD1 (5 bases). Germline loops: CDR1 SGHRS, CDR2 YFSETQ. The CDR3 runs 13 residues. V was shortened by 4 bases and J by 0 bases, with 7 bases between the two germline ends. CDR3 sequence reads: CASSIGVNTEAFF. Written as DNA, the CDR3 is TGCGCCAGCAGCATAGGGGTGAACACTGAAGCTTTCTTT.

The rearrangement links TRBV5-1 to TRBJ2-3; 10 bases fit TRBD2. J lost 1 base, V lost 5 bases, and 7 bases had no gene match. The CDR3 is 16 amino acids. The germline CDR1 and CDR2 sequences are SGHRS and YFSETQ. As DNA, the CDR3 is TGCGCCAGCAGACCGATTCTAGCGGGGGGCACAGATACGCAGTATTTT. Protein product: CASRPILAGGTDTQYF.